This T cell receptor (beta chain) emerged from a study of cytomegalovirus exposure and HLA in healthy donors (dated by TCRdb to the late 2010s). As for the study more broadly: According to an earlier analysis of 587 of the donors, about 179 million T cells yielded some 120 million unique TCR beta sequences and more than 250 Gb of sequence data. Four to six DR-DQ haplotypes were handled as single units for association and clustering, since linkage in the cohort was strong. An earlier analysis of 587 of the donors applied high-throughput TCR beta sequencing to assess whether each TCR beta V gene segment acted as functional or pseudogenic. Along with the roughly 670-subject first cohort, a separate validation cohort of over a hundred different subjects was used. Class I and class II HLA loci were covered by the typing at four-digit resolution. Typing coverage differed by locus: A, B, C, DRB1 and DQB1 were typed in roughly 620-630 donors, DQA1 in roughly 500, DPA1 in around 580, and DPB1 in around 490. Donor age, sex, ethnicity and CMV serostatus were compiled alongside the repertoire data. The genetic ancestry cluster associated with self-reported Caucasian donors included about 84% of the 398 genotyped donors. On average, roughly 250,000 unique TCR beta nucleotide sequences were sequenced per donor among about 400 genotyped donors of the cohort, with 15% to 20% of those sequences being non-productive. The later analysis used no new phenotypic data to find candidate immune exposures, relying instead on TCR beta sequences and their occurrence across donors. The study aimed to test whether cataloging public T cell receptors could reveal signatures of past pathogen exposure. The study used immunosequencing to profile the T cell repertoires of several hundred subjects and linked those repertoires to cytomegalovirus serostatus. Around 330 gigabases of sequencing data and 91 million or so unique TCR sequences made up an early release that covered about 640 HLA-typed donors. A later analysis re-examined previously published TCR beta repertoires from more than 550 donors and added high-resolution HLA genotyping to investigate patterns of TCR occurrence. Genome-wide SNP genotypes for about 65% of the roughly 700 donors were used in a later genetic analysis, which treated that subset as a discovery cohort. To predict cytomegalovirus infection status, the study combined high-throughput TCR immunosequencing, statistical association of individual TCRs with disease status, and machine learning. All discovery cohort repertoires had been generated using a single sequencing platform. Points the paper makes about the study in general: The authors suggested that the approach could potentially be extended to other disease states and immunological phenotypes. Roughly uniform sequencing depth across donors was assumed in presence/absence analyses, although this assumption may not hold. This cohort had only TCR beta chains sequenced, and the lack of alpha or paired-chain data limited which features could be detected. In a later analysis, HLA-associated TCR beta chains showed more clonal expansion and lower generation probabilities than non-associated chains that were equally common. In the study, 150 to 200 TCR beta chains were listed as associated with cytomegalovirus. A cluster of highly shared sequence variants was judged likely to represent a technical artifact of the sequencing pipeline. A later analysis reported that several top co-occurrence clusters appeared linked to parvovirus B19, influenza, CMV and Epstein-Barr virus. At a false discovery rate of 0.05, a later analysis linked 16,951 TCR beta sequences to specific HLA alleles. Linkage disequilibrium might explain the correlated functional status among segregating V segments, but an unknown experimental factor could not be excluded. In a later analysis, most CMV-associated TCR beta chains were found to appear HLA-restricted, with HLA associations seemingly driven largely by CMV exposure. Three of the identified cytomegalovirus-associated TCR beta chains were confirmed in vitro to be specific for cytomegalovirus antigens. HLA typing was unavailable for some donors at each locus, so association tests used only the typed subset. An association between a missense DCLRE1C variant and V-gene and J-gene trimming of TCR beta chains was found in a later genetic analysis and replicated in an independent cohort. According to a later genetic analysis, donors in an Asian-associated ancestry cluster had fewer N-insertions in productive TCRs than the roughly 660-donor mean. A further reported finding was that TCR beta sequences accurately predicted the HLA-A and HLA-B alleles for most subjects in the first cohort. Broadly in line with IMGT annotations, most TCR beta V segments showed up in productive rearrangements about 87% or about 30% of the time in an earlier analysis of a few hundred of the donors. In a later analysis, TCR association rates were found to vary across HLA loci, with the most associated TCRs seen for DRB1 alleles and the fewest for HLA-C alleles. Most TCR sequences were observed very rarely across donors, whereas some public TCRs were present in many individuals. The classifier was reported to diagnose cytomegalovirus status with high specificity and sensitivity in both the original and validation cohorts. Some IMGT-functional V segments, including TRBV6-2 and TRBV6-3, could not be told apart with the 87-base-pair reads, so those segments were excluded. Assigning TCR associations to individual alleles was difficult when HLA alleles, especially DR and DQ, strongly co-occurred. Because counts were too low, more than 15 rarely observed V segments, including chromosome 9 orphons, were excluded from the earlier analysis of around 640 of the donors. CMV serostatus was the only immune exposure information available for the cohort.

The library was built by means of the immunoSEQ multiplex PCR assay. A mixture of 60 forward primers for TCR Vbeta segments and 13 reverse primers for TCR Jbeta segments was used in the multiplex PCR. Amplification of the CDR3 region of rearranged TCR beta genes was performed with a multiplex PCR assay on genomic DNA. The amplified TCR beta libraries were sequenced on the Illumina HiSeq System as 87-base-pair reads. The paper's processing steps were these. Across the 666 repertoires, a later analysis counted roughly 84 million unique TCR beta chains, roughly 11 million of which were shared by at least two donors. Raw reads were error-corrected and collapsed into unique sequences by a nearest-neighbor algorithm in which closely related sequences were merged to remove PCR and sequencing errors. V, D and J gene segments were assigned by aligning CDR3 sequences to IMGT reference sequences. Each retained sequence needed at least a six-nucleotide match to both a V gene segment and a J gene segment. Rearrangements were classified as productive when the CDR3 lacked stop codons and remained in frame with V and J, and all other rearrangements were classified as non-productive. CDR3 was defined by IMGT convention, running from the second conserved V-encoded cysteine to the conserved J-encoded phenylalanine. Sequences without an unambiguous match to a single V gene segment were excluded from the earlier analysis of approximately 600 of the donors. An earlier analysis of 550 to 650 of the donors classified V segments as functional when productive rearrangements were above 56.7% and as segregating when the standard deviation between donors was above 5%. To diagnose cytomegalovirus status from the catalog of TCR beta chain sequences, a statistical classification framework was built. V and J gene assignment, in a later analysis, came from comparing TCR nucleotide sequences with IMGT/GENE-DB human TR gene sequences. In a later analysis, CDR3 sequences and most-parsimonious VDJ recombination scenarios were assigned using the TCRdist pipeline. In a later analysis, each TCR beta chain was defined by its CDR3 amino acid sequence together with its V-gene family, and reads lacking a unique V-gene family were excluded. In a later analysis, nearly 600 highly shared, low-generation-probability nucleotide sequences were removed to address suspected cross-contamination and a sequencing artifact. In a later analysis, a clonal expansion index for each public chain was calculated from normalized within-repertoire ranks of inferred template counts. In a later analysis, generation probabilities were computed using a VDJ recombination model fitted to out-of-frame rearrangements, and the results were checked against IGoR. In a later analysis, TCR-TCR, TCR-HLA and TCR-CMV co-occurrence was scored with hypergeometric tests, and a repertoire-size bias correction was applied to TCR pairs. To estimate false discovery rates, a later analysis permuted the HLA or CMV assignments 20 times. A later analysis grouped co-occurring TCRs with DBSCAN, adding TCRdist sequence similarity when clustering within HLA-allele-positive subsets. For co-occurrence clustering, repertoires with fewer than 30,000 or more than 120,000 public chains were excluded, along with 5 or 6 repertoires with anomalous nucleotide sharing. Imported from immuneACCESS, the table was reduced by TCRdb to in-frame sequences with V and J called. These copies leave out some clones; in studies compared against another copy, an unresolved V gene accounts for under half, and the cause of the remainder is not known. V and J calls and clone size are copied from that table; D and trimming were computed from the DNA. The sample table holds 40,000 to 60,000 clones. The top ten clones comprise roughly a quarter of the sample.

Of note for this clone: Its antigen remains undetermined.

The cohort was made up of about 670 healthy bone marrow donors. Cohort members were all nominally healthy when sampled, although unrecorded immune exposures were likely present. The donor tested CMV seropositive, placing the donor among the approximately 290 seropositive members of the cohort. Each donor provided a peripheral blood sample, and peripheral blood mononuclear cells were used for TCR beta sequencing. The Qiagen DNeasy Blood Extraction Kit was used to extract genomic DNA from the blood cell samples. The germline V gene supplies CDR1 LGHNA and CDR2 YSLEER. Trimming removed 0 bases from V and 10 bases from J, leaving 10 bases between the germline ends. From cysteine to phenylalanine, the CDR3 is 13 amino acids long. Only CDR3 DNA remains: 39 bases, in frame from the first base.

The receptor chain draws on TRBV4-3 and TRBJ1-5; TRBD1 is possibly the D segment (5 matching bases). Material for sequencing was PBMCs. This TCR was recovered from a man aged 40-55 years in good health and CMV-seropositive. The CDR3 amino acid sequence is: CASSQDMGQPQHF. The sequence in DNA is TGCGCCAGCAGCCAAGATATGGGGCAACCCCAGCATTTT.